The next 18 T cell receptor beta chains were all read from a single sample in a study of T-cell memory formation after mild COVID-19. From the 5' RACE reads, TCRdb called clonotypes with MiXCR, one entry per CDR3 protein. The sample holds a few hundred thousand distinct CDR3 sequences; roughly 18% are singletons and the top ten take 23%. The sample taken for sequencing was PBMCs or a T cell subset sorted from them (not recorded which). The receptors come from a man aged 18-30 years who had mild COVID-19 (a few samples of this study predate the infection). Cell type and time point are not known.

This clonotype has only a few counts. This rearrangement joins TRBV7-2 to TRBJ2-3, with D tentatively TRBD2 (5 bases). The CDR3 length is 16 residues. Germline V gene lookup returns CDR1 SGHTA and CDR2 FQGNSA. Trimming removed 5 bases from V and 0 bases from J, with 15 bases in between. The CDR3 region is CASSRGLWRSTDTQYF. CDR3 sequence (DNA): TGTGCCAGCAGCCGGGGTCTTTGGCGGAGCACAGATACGCAGTATTTT.

Only a few counts were recorded for this clonotype. The chain has TRBV4-1 and TRBJ1-5; D remains unclear. From germline, CDR1 is MGHRA and CDR2 YSYEKL. The CDR3 totals 15 residues. V shed 0 bases and J shed 1 base, with 7 bases lying between them. The DNA of the CDR3 is TGCGCCAGCAGCCAAGAAGGAAGGAGCAATCAGCCCCAGCATTTT. Amino acids: CASSQEGRSNQPQHF.

V and J are TRBV5-1 and TRBJ2-7; D unresolved. This CDR3 is built from 11 residues. Germline V gene data show CDR1 as SGHRS and CDR2 as YFSETQ. Trimming pared 0 bases from V and 6 bases from J, leaving 4 bases between. CDR3: CASSLEREQYV. CDR3 coding DNA: TGCGCCAGCAGCTTGGAGCGCGAGCAGTACGTC.

This clonotype appeared a few times. CDR3 amino acids: CASSIGGRGYTF. The CDR3 DNA reads as TGTGCCAGTAGTATAGGCGGTCGCGGCTACACCTTC. The V and J genes are TRBV19 and TRBJ1-2, with no clear D. The germline V and J ends were trimmed by 1 base and 8 bases, with 8 bases remaining between them. Per the germline V gene, CDR1 is LNHDA and CDR2 is SQIVND (reference sequence). The CDR3 totals 12 residues. Full variable domain (rest looked up from reference TRBV19 and TRBJ1-2): DGGITQSPKYLFRKEGQNVTLSCEQNLNHDAMYWYRQDPGQGLRLIYYSQIVNDFQKGDIAEGYSVSREKKESFPLTVTSAQKNPTAFYLCASSIGGRGYTFGSGTRLTVV.

As regards this clonotype: Relative to the germline gene, one junction end is altered; a read error may explain this. This chain links TRBV7-9 with TRBJ2-1, with D unclear. Germline loops: CDR1 SEHNR, CDR2 FQNEAQ (reference sequence). This CDR3 comprises 10 residues. The CDR3 DNA reads TGTGCCAGCAGCTTAGTCGGATTGATCTTC. Protein: CASSLVGLIF. Complete variable domain (other parts from reference TRBV7-9 and TRBJ2-1): DTGVSQNPRHKITKRGQNVTFRCDPISEHNRLYWYRQTLGQGPEFLTYFQNEAQLEKSRLLSDRFSAERPKGSFSTLEIQRTEQGDSAMYLCASSLVGLIFGPGTRLTVL.

The J gene is TRBJ2-2, the V gene TRBV4-3; no firm D call. From germline, CDR1 is LGHNA and CDR2 YSLEER. The CDR3 is made up of 15 amino acids. Trimming took off 0 bases at V and 5 bases at J, with 10 bases between the two ends. The DNA of the CDR3 is TGCGCCAGCAGCCAAGATCTTCGTAGGACCGGGGAGCTGTTTTTT. Its translation is CASSQDLRRTGELFF.

CDR3 in amino acids: CASSPWGSGPLGETQYF. The CDR3 region has the DNA TGCGCCAGCAGCCCCTGGGGTAGCGGGCCTTTGGGGGAGACCCAGTACTTC. V usage is TRBV4-1 and J usage is TRBJ2-5, with 7 bases fitting TRBD2. Germline assignment: CDR1 MGHRA and CDR2 YSYEKL. CDR3 length: 17 residues. Trimming cost V 4 bases and J 5 bases; bases outside gene matches: 16.

The rearrangement joins TRBV5-1 to TRBJ1-2, with D possibly TRBD1 on 5 matching bases. Trimming removed 3 bases at V and 6 bases at J, with 9 bases between. The V gene's germline CDR1 is SGHRS and CDR2 YFSETQ. This CDR3 has 12 amino acids. CDR3 amino acids: CASSSQGDGYTF. Here the CDR3 DNA reads TGCGCCAGCAGCTCGCAAGGGGATGGCTACACCTTC. The full variable domain, in which reference TRBV5-1 and TRBJ1-2 provide the parts outside the CDR3, is KAGVTQTPRYLIKTRGQQVTLSCSPISGHRSVSWYQQTPGQGLQFLFEYFSETQRNKGNFPGRFSGRQFSNSRSEMNVSTLELGDSALYLCASSSQGDGYTFGSGTRLTVV.

This chain connects TRBV21-1 to TRBJ1-1; the D call of TRBD1 is as the table states it, not checked on the DNA. TRBV21-1 is reported as a pseudogene. This CDR3 has 11 residues. CDR3 sequence: CASREQPWAFF. DNA for the CDR3: TGTGCCAGCAGGGAACAGCCCTGGGCTTTCTTT.

The J gene is TRBJ1-1, the V gene TRBV3-1, with D possibly matching TRBD1 (5 bases). V gave up 5 bases and J gave up 3 bases, with 16 bases separating them. This CDR3 is 15 amino acids long. CDR1 and CDR2 from the germline V gene are LGHDT and YNNKEL (reference sequence). In nucleotides, the CDR3 is TGTGCCAGCAGCAAGGCAGGGAGCGGGTACACTGAAGCTTTCTTT. Encoded protein: CASSKAGSGYTEAFF.

This clonotype has more than one count but fewer than ten. The chain combines TRBV4-1 with TRBJ2-3, with D perhaps matching TRBD1 (6 bases). Trimming left V 7 bases short and J 3 bases short, with 17 bases between. Germline CDR1 reads MGHRA; CDR2 reads YSYEKL. The CDR3 is 15 residues long. The CDR3 DNA sequence: TGCGCCAGCAAACGCGCCAGGGGTGGGACAGATACGCAGTATTTT. This codes for CASKRARGGTDTQYF.

This clonotype appeared many times. The V call is TRBV6-2 or TRBV6-3, the J call TRBJ1-5; D might be TRBD1 (5 bases). Germline V gene data show CDR1 as MNHEY and CDR2 as SVGEGT. The CDR3 covers 13 residues. Deletions cut 7 bases from V and 5 bases from J, with 12 bases between. As DNA, the CDR3 is TGTGCCAGCAAAAGGGACGGGGATCAGCCCCAGCATTTT. It yields the protein CASKRDGDQPQHF.

The genes are TRBV3-1 and TRBJ1-4; a possible D gene is TRBD1 (6 bases). Germline V gives CDR1 LGHDT, CDR2 YNNKEL (reference sequence). This CDR3 contains 16 residues. V was trimmed by 2 bases and J by 4 bases, leaving 14 bases between them. The CDR3 region is CASSQRGRGGNEKLFF. The CDR3 bases are TGTGCCAGCAGCCAACGGGGGCGCGGGGGTAATGAAAAACTGTTTTTT.

A few counts support this clonotype. The chain joins TRBV20-1 to TRBJ2-3, with TRBD2 identical over 9 bases. Germline V gene lookup returns CDR1 DFQATT and CDR2 SNEGSKA (reference sequence). The J segment lost 2 bases and the V segment lost 3 bases, leaving 3 bases of the junction unmatched. This CDR3 region has 14 residues. For the CDR3, the DNA is TGCAGTGCTAGTAGCGGGGGCTACACAGATACGCAGTATTTT. Translating gives CSASSGGYTDTQYF.

The J gene is TRBJ2-1, the V gene TRBV7-2; maybe TRBD2 (7 bases). The germline V and J ends were trimmed by 5 bases and 7 bases, with 12 bases remaining between them. The CDR3 has 13 amino acids. The germline V gene encodes CDR1 SGHTA and CDR2 FQGNSA. This CDR3 is CASSPGGLNEQFF. CDR3 DNA sequence: TGTGCCAGCAGCCCCGGGGGGCTAAATGAGCAGTTCTTC.

This clonotype was observed a few times. This chain joins TRBV9 and TRBJ2-3, with 8 positions matching TRBD2. Germline V gene lookup returns CDR1 SGDLS and CDR2 YYNGEE. The CDR3 consists of 16 residues. Trimming cost V 3 bases and J 1 base; bases outside gene matches: 7. The CDR3 nucleotides are TGTGCCAGCAGCGCCCTCAGCGGGGGCCGCACAGATACGCAGTATTTT. Its translation: CASSALSGGRTDTQYF.

At least ten counts were recorded for this clonotype. This chain uses TRBV20-1 with TRBJ2-3; 7 bases match TRBD1. V lost 5 bases, J lost 3 bases, and 5 bases stayed unmatched. Germline CDR1 is DFQATT and CDR2 is SNEGSKA (reference sequence). The CDR3 consists of 13 residues. CDR3 amino acids: CSAGQARTDTQYF. The CDR3, as DNA: TGCAGTGCTGGACAGGCCCGGACAGATACGCAGTATTTT.

The sample holds a few counts of this clonotype. The J gene is TRBJ2-5, the V gene TRBV7-2; 12 bases are a match to TRBD1. The ends lost 1 base at V and 5 bases at J; junction bases unmatched: 5. Germline CDR1 SGHTA, CDR2 FQGNSA. The CDR3 runs to 16 residues. CDR3 bases: TGTGCCAGCAGCTTAGGGGACAGGGGGCTGTTGGAGACCCAGTACTTC. It yields the protein CASSLGDRGLLETQYF.